These T cell receptor beta chains were read from a single sample in a study of T cells in Graves' hyperthyroidism and ophthalmopathy. TCRdb redid the calling of the multiplex PCR reads with MiXCR, one entry per CDR3 protein. The data show about 840,000 distinct CDR3 sequences, around 39% seen once. The sequencing input was blood. These receptors came from a man aged 18 to 29 with Graves' hyperthyroidism. The conserved cysteine and the conserved F or W are not part of the CDR3 here. The D gene is left open where the match is weak. For some rows the clone size is stated as once, few or many, or as a class when expanded; others skip it.

D: .
J: TRBJ1-5
size: many
V: TRBV15
CDR3: ATSRDIRVNQPQH

D: TRBD1
J: TRBJ1-1
size: .
V: TRBV15
CDR3: ATRQGVDTEAF

D: .
J: TRBJ1-5
size: many
V: TRBV7-9
CDR3: ASGRAGGDQPQH

D: TRBD2
J: TRBJ2-3
size: .
V: TRBV7-8
CDR3: ASSLAGGTTDTQY

D: .
J: TRBJ1-1
size: .
V: TRBV7-9
CDR3: ASSLGTAWDTEAF

D: .
J: TRBJ2-7
size: many
V: TRBV15
CDR3: ATATDSSYEQY

D: .
J: TRBJ2-5
size: few
V: TRBV12-3/TRBV12-4
CDR3: ASSFKVQETQY

D: TRBD1
J: TRBJ2-5
size: few
V: TRBV19
CDR3: ASSARAPGQGFRQETQY

D: .
J: TRBJ2-5
size: .
V: TRBV4-1
CDR3: ASSQGRTTETQY

D: TRBD1
J: TRBJ1-2
size: many
V: TRBV4-1
CDR3: ASSRGQVYT

D: .
J: TRBJ2-5
size: .
V: TRBV7-9
CDR3: ASSFIQGVKTQY

D: TRBD2
J: TRBJ2-2
size: many
V: TRBV19
CDR3: ASSTGLAANTGELF

D: .
J: TRBJ1-1
size: .
V: TRBV27
CDR3: ASSLTGQMNTEAF

D: .
J: TRBJ2-7
size: .
V: TRBV20-1
CDR3: SASSDPASEQY

D: .
J: TRBJ1-1
size: few
V: TRBV9
CDR3: ASSVPTGTEAF

D: .
J: TRBJ1-5
size: many
V: TRBV20-1
CDR3: SARDKASQH

D: .
J: TRBJ1-4
size: many
V: TRBV20-1
CDR3: SVRTVEKLF

D: .
J: TRBJ2-2
size: .
V: TRBV10-3
CDR3: AISESQGRIGELF

D: .
J: TRBJ1-2
size: .
V: TRBV20-1
CDR3: SASMGGAGYT

D: .
J: TRBJ1-4
size: few
V: TRBV2
CDR3: ASSPMGTNEKLF

D: .
J: TRBJ2-5
size: many
V: TRBV7-2
CDR3: ASSAWTGQETQY

D: .
J: TRBJ1-3
size: many
V: TRBV10-3
CDR3: AISESNTLGGNTIY

D: .
J: TRBJ1-1
size: .
V: TRBV9
CDR3: ASSVEYGENTEAF

D: .
J: TRBJ1-1
size: .
V: TRBV24-1
CDR3: ATSDLSEAF

D: .
J: TRBJ2-7
size: .
V: TRBV12-3/TRBV12-4
CDR3: ASRQMGVYEQY

D: .
J: TRBJ2-5
size: many
V: TRBV7-9
CDR3: ASSLWAGPVAAQY

D: .
J: TRBJ1-2
size: few
V: TRBV20-1
CDR3: SAKPGTGDYGYT

D: .
J: TRBJ1-2
size: .
V: TRBV20-1
CDR3: SARDQEGEP

D: .
J: TRBJ2-2
size: .
V: TRBV5-1
CDR3: ASSAAGAPNTGELF

D: .
J: TRBJ2-7
size: .
V: TRBV10-3
CDR3: AISESEGGGQY

D: .
J: TRBJ1-6
size: .
V: TRBV29-1
CDR3: SLVKGGDSPLH

D: .
J: TRBJ1-5
size: .
V: TRBV19
CDR3: ASSIDLTVNQPQH

D: .
J: TRBJ2-7
size: many
V: TRBV29-1
CDR3: SVVAGESYEQY